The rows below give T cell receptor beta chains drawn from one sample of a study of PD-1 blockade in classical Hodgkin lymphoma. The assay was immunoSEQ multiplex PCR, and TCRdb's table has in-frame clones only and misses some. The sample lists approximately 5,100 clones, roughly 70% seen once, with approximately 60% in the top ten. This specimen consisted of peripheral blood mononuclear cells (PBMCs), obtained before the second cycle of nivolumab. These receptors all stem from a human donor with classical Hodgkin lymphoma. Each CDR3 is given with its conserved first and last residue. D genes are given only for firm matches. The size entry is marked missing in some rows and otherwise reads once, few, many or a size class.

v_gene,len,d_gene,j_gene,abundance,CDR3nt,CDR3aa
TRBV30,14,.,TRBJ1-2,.,TGTGCCTGGAGTGTAACAGGTTTGGGTTCTGGCTACACCTTC,CAWSVTGLGSGYTF
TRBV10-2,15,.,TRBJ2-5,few,TGCGCCAGCAGTGGAAATCCCGGACATGCTGAGACCCAGTACTTC,CASSGNPGHAETQYF
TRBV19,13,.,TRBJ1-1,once,TGTGCCAGTACGGCGGCAGGGCGTACTGAAGCTTTCTTT,CASTAAGRTEAFF
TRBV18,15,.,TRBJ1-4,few,TGTGCCAGCTCACCACCGAGCGGGCTCGGCGAAAAACTGTTTTTT,CASSPPSGLGEKLFF
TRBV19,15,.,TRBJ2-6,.,TGTGCCAGTAGTTCGGTCCTCATCGGGGCCAACGTCCTGACTTTC,CASSSVLIGANVLTF
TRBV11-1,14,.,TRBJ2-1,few,TGTGCCAGCAGTTTAAACAGGGTTGGCAATGAGCAGTTCTTC,CASSLNRVGNEQFF
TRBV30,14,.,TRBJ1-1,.,TGTGCCTGGAGTCAGGACCAAAAGAACACTGAAGCTTTCTTT,CAWSQDQKNTEAFF
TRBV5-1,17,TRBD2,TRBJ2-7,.,TGCGCCAGCAGCTTGGAGTTGACCGGGACTAGCGGGGCCGAGCAGTACTTC,CASSLELTGTSGAEQYF
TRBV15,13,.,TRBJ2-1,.,TGTGCCACCAGCAGAGACGGATACAATGAGCAGTTCTTC,CATSRDGYNEQFF
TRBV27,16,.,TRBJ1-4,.,TGTGCCAGCAGTTTATCGGCAGGGATAGATAATGAAAAACTGTTTTTT,CASSLSAGIDNEKLFF
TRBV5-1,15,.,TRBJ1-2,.,TGCGCCAGCAGCTTGGGAGTGGGATCGTCTAACGGCTACACCTTC,CASSLGVGSSNGYTF
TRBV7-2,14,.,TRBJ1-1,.,TGTGCCAGCAGCTTGGGTCCGGAAAGCACTGAAGCTTTCTTT,CASSLGPESTEAFF
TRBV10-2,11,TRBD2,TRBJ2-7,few,TGCGCCAGTAGACTAGCTGGCGAGCAGTACTTC,CASRLAGEQYF
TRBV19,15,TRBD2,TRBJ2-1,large,TGTGCCAGTAGTACAACTAGCGGGAGCTACAATGAGCAGTTCTTC,CASSTTSGSYNEQFF
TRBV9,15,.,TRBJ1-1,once,TGTGCCAGCAGCGCCGGGGGGGCTCGGGACACTGAAGCTTTCTTT,CASSAGGARDTEAFF